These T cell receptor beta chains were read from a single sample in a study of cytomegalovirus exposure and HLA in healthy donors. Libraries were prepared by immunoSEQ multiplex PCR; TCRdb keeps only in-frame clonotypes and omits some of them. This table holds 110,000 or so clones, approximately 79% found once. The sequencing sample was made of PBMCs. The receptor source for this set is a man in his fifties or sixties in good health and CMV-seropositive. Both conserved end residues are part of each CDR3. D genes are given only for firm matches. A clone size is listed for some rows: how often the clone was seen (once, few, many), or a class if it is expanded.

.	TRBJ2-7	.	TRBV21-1	CASSKGRVGQGESYEQYF	TGTGCCAGCAGCAAAGGTAGGGTAGGACAGGGGGAGTCCTACGAGCAGTACTTC
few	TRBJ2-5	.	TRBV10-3	CAISADNQETQYF	TGTGCCATCAGTGCTGACAACCAAGAGACCCAGTACTTC
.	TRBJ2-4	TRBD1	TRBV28	CASSPPYQGVLAKNIQYF	TGTGCCAGCAGCCCCCCTTACCAGGGGGTACTAGCCAAAAACATTCAGTACTTC
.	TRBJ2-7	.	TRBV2	CASKGAGGTYEQYF	TGTGCCAGCAAGGGGGCAGGGGGGACCTACGAGCAGTACTTC
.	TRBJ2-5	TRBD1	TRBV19	CASSNRQGAETQYF	TGTGCCAGTAGTAACAGACAGGGTGCAGAGACCCAGTACTTC
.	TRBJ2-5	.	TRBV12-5	CASGLQTGQETQYF	TGTGCTAGTGGTTTGCAGACAGGTCAAGAGACCCAGTACTTC
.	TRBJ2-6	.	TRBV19	CASSMWLSGANVLTF	TGTGCCAGTAGTATGTGGCTCTCTGGGGCCAACGTCCTGACTTTC
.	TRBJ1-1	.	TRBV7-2	CASSLGTGMNTEAFF	TGTGCCAGCAGCTTAGGGACGGGGATGAACACTGAAGCTTTCTTT
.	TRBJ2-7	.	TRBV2	CASSDYDRNYEQYF	TGTGCCAGCAGTGACTACGACAGGAACTACGAGCAGTACTTC
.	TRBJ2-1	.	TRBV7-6	CASSLAESGSVNEQFF	TGTGCCAGCAGCTTAGCGGAGAGTGGTAGCGTGAATGAGCAGTTCTTC
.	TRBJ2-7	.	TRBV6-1	CASSEAQTHRAPQGF	TGTGCCAGCAGTGAAGCGCAGACTCACAGGGCTCCTCAAGGTTTC
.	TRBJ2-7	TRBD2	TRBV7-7	CASSPGLATEQYF	TGTGCTAGCAGCCCAGGACTAGCGACTGAGCAGTACTTC
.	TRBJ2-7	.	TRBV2	CASSKQGIYEQYF	TGTGCCAGCAGTAAACAGGGAATCTACGAGCAGTACTTC
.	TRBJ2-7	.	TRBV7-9	CASSLAGAAPGEQYF	TGTGCCAGCAGCTTAGCGGGGGCGGCCCCGGGAGAGCAGTACTTC
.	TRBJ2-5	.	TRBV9	CASSVGGREETQYF	TGTGCCAGCAGCGTAGGGGGCAGGGAAGAGACCCAGTACTTC
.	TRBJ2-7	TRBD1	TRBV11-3	CASSFRGRPEQYF	TGTGCCAGCAGCTTCAGGGGGCGCCCCGAGCAGTACTTC
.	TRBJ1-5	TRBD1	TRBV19	CASIASEGARVQPQHF	TGTGCCAGTATTGCCAGTGAGGGGGCGAGGGTTCAGCCCCAGCATTTT